These 27 T cell receptor beta chains were all obtained from the same sample, sequenced in a study of T cells in Graves' hyperthyroidism and ophthalmopathy (dated by TCRdb to the late 2010s). Library creation used multiplex PCR. Instrument on record: Illumina HiSeq 2000. The TCR beta CDR3 regions were amplified from RNA transcripts. For the first round of RT-PCR on the TCR CDR3, the HTBI primer set was used together with the Qiagen OneStep RT-PCR kit. Using fastp trimming at Q25 and MiXCR clonotype assembly, TCRdb reanalyzed the public sequencing data and kept in-frame beta chains. When rows share a CDR3 protein, they turn into one entry using the most common DNA and genes. Within this sample are about 600,000 distinct CDR3 sequences, with roughly a sixth of them counted one time only. The ten largest make up around 3.3% of the sample. Material for sequencing was blood. These receptors all stem from a woman aged 40-49 years with Graves' ophthalmopathy.

As concerns this clonotype: An end of the junction does not agree with germline; a read error may underlie this. The chain carries TRBV2 and TRBJ1-2; TRBD1 matches 8 bases. The CDR3 is 15 residues long. Looked up from germline, CDR1 is SNHLY and CDR2 is FYNNEI. CDR3 bases: TGTGCCGGCAGGACCGGACAGGGCCTTAACTATGGCTACACCTTC. It encodes CAGRTGQGLNYGYTF.

This clonotype was observed at least ten times. The chain uses TRBV18 and TRBJ2-7; D is perhaps TRBD2 (6 bases). Trimming shortened V by 2 bases and J by 5 bases, and 16 bases separated the two germline ends. This CDR3 comprises 15 residues. Germline V gives CDR1 KGHSH, CDR2 LQKENI. The DNA for the CDR3 is TGTGCCAGCTCACCAGCGGAGGGGATCGGTAACGAGCAGTACTTC. Its translation: CASSPAEGIGNEQYF.

The V and J genes are TRBV10-3 and TRBJ2-1; a weak D match, TRBD1 (6 bases). The V gene lost 3 bases and the J gene lost 2 bases, with 14 bases spanning the gap. CDR1 is ENHRY and CDR2 is SYGVKD in the germline V gene. This CDR3 has 16 amino acids. CDR3 sequence: CAISDPTGKAYNEQFF. The CDR3 bases are TGTGCCATCAGTGACCCCACAGGGAAAGCCTACAATGAGCAGTTCTTC.

Only a few counts were recorded for this clonotype. At one boundary the junction diverges from the germline segment, which might be a read error. The V call is TRBV18, the J call TRBJ1-1, with D possibly being TRBD1 (5 bases). CDR1 and CDR2 (germline): KGHSH, LQKENI. The CDR3 runs 15 residues. CDR3 loop: CASSTVPREDTETFF. In nucleotides, the CDR3 is TGTGCCAGCTCCACAGTCCCCAGGGAGGACACTGAAACTTTCTTT.

This clonotype was recorded a few times. The rearrangement uses TRBV5-1 and TRBJ2-5; D ambiguous. Germline assignment: CDR1 SGHRS and CDR2 YFSETQ. The CDR3 has 13 residues. V was pared by 0 bases and J by 4 bases, with 7 bases between. The CDR3 sequence is CASSLVFGETQYF. CDR3 nucleotide sequence: TGCGCCAGCAGCTTGGTGTTCGGAGAGACCCAGTACTTC.

In this sample, this clonotype turned up a few times. CDR3 in DNA: TGTGCCGGGGTAGGGCAGGGAAGTGAAAAACTGTTTTTT. Protein product: CAGVGQGSEKLFF. The chain uses TRBV2 and TRBJ1-4; perhaps TRBD1 as D (5 bases). The CDR3 length is 13 residues. Germline values: CDR1 SNHLY, CDR2 FYNNEI. Trimming took 11 bases from V and 7 from J, leaving 17 bases between them.

This clonotype came up many times. CDR3 nucleotides: TGCGCCAGCAGCTTGGAACCCCGGGGCGAGCAGTACTTC. Residues: CASSLEPRGEQYF. This chain joins TRBV5-1 and TRBJ2-7; tentative D call: TRBD2 (5 bases). The germline gives CDR1 SGHRS, CDR2 YFSETQ. This CDR3 has 13 residues. The ends were cut back, 0 bases at V and 6 bases at J, with 10 bases in the middle. Full variable domain (missing parts from reference TRBV5-1 and TRBJ2-7): KAGVTQTPRYLIKTRGQQVTLSCSPISGHRSVSWYQQTPGQGLQFLFEYFSETQRNKGNFPGRFSGRQFSNSRSEMNVSTLELGDSALYLCASSLEPRGEQYFGPGTRLTVT.

This clonotype was found a few times. V gene TRBV7-2 combines with J gene TRBJ1-1; 9 bases agree with TRBD1. This CDR3 comprises 15 residues. Germline values: CDR1 SGHTA, CDR2 FQGNSA. V lost 7 bases, J lost 5 bases, and 11 bases stayed unmatched. This CDR3 reads CASKGQGTSWTEAFF. For the CDR3, the DNA is TGTGCCAGCAAGGGACAGGGTACGTCGTGGACTGAAGCTTTCTTT. Together with reference TRBV7-2 and TRBJ1-1, the CDR3 gives the full variable domain: GAGVSQSPSNKVTEKGKDVELRCDPISGHTALYWYRQSLGQGLEFLIYFQGNSAPDKSGLPSDRFSAERTGGSVSTLTIQRTQQEDSAVYLCASKGQGTSWTEAFFGQGTRLTVV.

This clonotype has only a few counts. The rearrangement uses TRBV12-3 or TRBV12-4 and TRBJ2-3; D is unclear. This CDR3 is 13 amino acids long. V gave up 3 bases and J gave up 2 bases, with 6 bases separating them. In nucleotides, the CDR3 is TGTGCCAGCAGTTTGTCCACCACAGATACGCAGTATTTT. Translating it yields CASSLSTTDTQYF.

The chain has TRBV20-1 and TRBJ2-1; 9 positions agree with TRBD1. Germline-derived CDR1 and CDR2 are DFQATT and SNEGSKA (reference sequence). CDR3 length: 15 amino acids. The trim removed 2 bases at V and 3 bases at J, leaving 5 bases unmatched. Written as DNA, the CDR3 is TGCAGTGCTAGAAGAGAGGACAGGGGCTACAATGAGCAGTTCTTC. Translated, it gives CSARREDRGYNEQFF.

The table lists this clonotype with a few counts. This CDR3 reads CASSWDGGTEAFF. The CDR3 DNA follows: TGTGCCAGTAGCTGGGACGGGGGCACTGAAGCTTTCTTT. This sequence joins TRBV19 and TRBJ1-1; TRBD1 is a possible D gene (5 bases). The germline V gene encodes CDR1 LNHDA and CDR2 SQIVND (reference sequence). V lost 6 bases, J lost 4 bases, and 12 bases lay in between. CDR3 length equals 13 residues.

This clonotype was observed a few times. V gene TRBV5-1 combines with J gene TRBJ2-7, with D possibly matching TRBD2 (5 bases). The CDR3 runs 16 residues. From germline, CDR1 is SGHRS and CDR2 YFSETQ. Trimming shortened V by 1 base and J by 6 bases, and 20 bases separated the two germline ends. CDR3 loop: CASSLTPGRGQSEQYF. DNA of the CDR3: TGCGCCAGCAGCTTGACCCCCGGTCGCGGGCAGTCCGAGCAGTACTTC.

This chain links TRBV2 with TRBJ1-4; TRBD1 agrees at 8 bases. Looked up from germline, CDR1 is SNHLY and CDR2 is FYNNEI. The CDR3 is made up of 14 amino acids. The junction had 6 bases not matched to a gene; V was cut back by 6 bases and J by 6 bases. In nucleotides, the CDR3 is TGTGCCAGCAGCCCAGGGACAGGATATGAAAAACTGTTTTTT. The encoded protein is CASSPGTGYEKLFF. Drawing the rest from reference TRBV2 and TRBJ1-4, the complete variable domain is EPEVTQTPSHQVTQMGQEVILRCVPISNHLYFYWYRQILGQKVEFLVSFYNNEISEKSEIFDDQFSVERPDGSNFTLKIRSTKLEDSAMYFCASSPGTGYEKLFFGSGTQLSVL.

This clonotype appeared many times. CDR3 in DNA: TGTGCCAGCAGCCAAATTAGCGGGAAATCCTACAATGAGCAGTTCTTC. This encodes CASSQISGKSYNEQFF. The gene calls are TRBV3-1 and TRBJ2-1; 8 bases match TRBD2. The CDR3 loop spans 16 amino acids. Germline V lookup: CDR1 LGHDT, CDR2 YNNKEL (reference sequence). Trimming took 2 bases from V and 1 from J; bases not matched to a gene: 4.

In this sample, this clonotype turned up many times. The rearrangement joins TRBV28 to TRBJ2-7, with D unresolved. In germline, CDR1 is MDHEN, CDR2 SYDVKM. The CDR3 runs to 14 residues. V gave up 7 bases and J gave up 2 bases, with 15 bases separating them. CDR3 in DNA: TGTGCCAGCAATATAAAGGGCCACCCCTACGAGCAGTACTTC. Translation: CASNIKGHPYEQYF.

The chain joins TRBV29-1 to TRBJ1-2, with D maybe TRBD1 (6 bases). The length of the CDR3 is 15 residues. CDR1 is SQVTM, CDR2 ANQGSEA, per germline. The ends were cut back, 7 bases at V and 1 base at J, with 19 bases in the middle. The CDR3 loop reads CSAVPEKGDNYGYTF. In DNA form, the CDR3 reads TGCAGCGCCGTACCCGAGAAGGGGGATAACTATGGCTACACCTTC.

The chain is built from TRBV6-1 and TRBJ2-5; no clear D. The CDR3 is 12 residues long. V lost 3 bases, J lost 5 bases, and 7 bases lay in between. Germline assignment: CDR1 MNHNS and CDR2 SASEGT. CDR3 loop: CASSDPAETQYF. The CDR3 DNA follows: TGTGCCAGCAGTGATCCCGCGGAGACCCAGTACTTC.

Details on this clonotype: With a much larger clone just one base away, this may be a read error. The chain uses TRBV30 and TRBJ2-5, with D possibly being TRBD2 (5 bases). This CDR3 comprises 14 residues. V was clipped by 2 bases and J by 10 bases, with 20 bases between them. CDR1 and CDR2 from the germline V gene are GTSNPN and SVGIG (reference sequence). The CDR3 region is CAWSKQGRARIQYF. DNA for the CDR3: TGTGCCTGGAGTAAACAAGGGAGAGCGAGGATCCAGTACTTC.

This clonotype was seen only a few times. The chain recombines TRBV19 with TRBJ1-1; D call uncertain. The CDR3 has 14 amino acids. V lost 6 bases, J lost 5 bases, and 16 bases lay in between. CDR1 is LNHDA and CDR2 is SQIVND in the germline V gene (reference sequence). The CDR3 loop reads CASSLLTGVTEAFF. CDR3 bases: TGTGCCAGTAGCCTCCTAACGGGAGTTACTGAAGCTTTCTTT.

The chain recombines TRBV2 with TRBJ1-3, with unresolved D. The CDR3 loop spans 16 amino acids. Germline V gene data show CDR1 as SNHLY and CDR2 as FYNNEI. The V end lost 0 bases, the J end lost 0 bases, and 9 bases lay between the germline ends. The CDR3 is CASSEAIGSSGNTIYF. The CDR3 DNA reads as TGTGCCAGCAGTGAAGCGATAGGTAGCTCTGGAAACACCATATATTTT. The full variable domain, its missing parts supplied by reference TRBV2 and TRBJ1-3, is EPEVTQTPSHQVTQMGQEVILRCVPISNHLYFYWYRQILGQKVEFLVSFYNNEISEKSEIFDDQFSVERPDGSNFTLKIRSTKLEDSAMYFCASSEAIGSSGNTIYFGEGSWLTVV.

The chain employs TRBV5-1 and TRBJ2-2, with D perhaps TRBD1 (6 bases). The germline CDR1 and CDR2 sequences are SGHRS and YFSETQ. The V and J ends lost 5 bases and 3 bases respectively, with 8 bases between them. The CDR3 runs to 13 residues. The CDR3: CASRQGYTGELFF. CDR3 sequence (DNA): TGCGCCAGCAGACAGGGATACACCGGGGAGCTGTTTTTT.

This clonotype was detected ten times or more. This rearrangement joins TRBV7-6 to TRBJ2-6; D unclear. Per germline, CDR1 SGHVS and CDR2 FNYEAQ. The CDR3 has 15 amino acids. The V and J ends lost 2 bases and 0 bases respectively, with 5 bases between them. The CDR3 region has the DNA TGTGCCAGCAGCTTAAAAAGCTCTGGGGCCAACGTCCTGACTTTC. Amino acids: CASSLKSSGANVLTF.

As to this clonotype: At one of its ends the junction is not consistent with the germline gene, which may arise from a read error. The J gene is TRBJ1-6, the V gene TRBV6-1; possible D gene TRBD1, 5 bases. The CDR3 runs to 16 residues. In germline, CDR1 is MNHNS, CDR2 SASEGT. The CDR3 DNA reads TGTGCCAGCAGCCTAGGGACGCCCCAGAGAAATTCACCCCTCCAGTTT. It specifies CASSLGTPQRNSPLQF.

This chain links TRBV6-1 with TRBJ1-2, with D hard to call. This CDR3 region has 13 residues. The germline CDR1 and CDR2 sequences are MNHNS and SASEGT. V was pared by 3 bases and J by 0 bases, with 5 bases between. Written as DNA, the CDR3 is TGTGCCAGCAGTGATAAAGCTAACTATGGCTACACCTTC. Protein product: CASSDKANYGYTF.

Ten or more counts support this clonotype. Here the CDR3 reads CAWSGGDGNTIYF. The CDR3 DNA sequence: TGTGCCTGGAGTGGGGGGGACGGAAACACCATATATTTT. This sequence joins TRBV30 and TRBJ1-3; D perhaps matches TRBD1 (5 bases). Per germline, CDR1 GTSNPN and CDR2 SVGIG (reference sequence). Trimming stripped 1 base from V and 4 bases from J, with 8 bases between. The CDR3 consists of 13 residues.

This clonotype has only a few counts. V gene TRBV4-2 combines with J gene TRBJ2-1, with TRBD2 matching 7 bases. This CDR3 has 17 residues. With V trimmed by 0 bases and J by 5 bases, 10 bases remained unmatched. Germline V lookup: CDR1 LGHNA, CDR2 YNFKEQ. CDR3 sequence: CASSQDSAGRPNNEQFF. The DNA for the CDR3 is TGTGCCAGCAGCCAAGATTCAGCGGGAAGGCCCAACAATGAGCAGTTCTTC.

This clonotype has more than one count but fewer than ten. The rearrangement uses TRBV15 and TRBJ2-3, with D possibly TRBD1 on 6 matching bases. Germline assignment: CDR1 LNHNV and CDR2 YYDKDF (reference sequence). This CDR3 has 16 amino acids. Trimming left V 4 bases short and J 1 base short, with 15 bases between. The CDR3 nucleotides read TGTGCCACCAGCACACAGCAGGGGCTTCGCACAGATACGCAGTATTTT. It yields the protein CATSTQQGLRTDTQYF.